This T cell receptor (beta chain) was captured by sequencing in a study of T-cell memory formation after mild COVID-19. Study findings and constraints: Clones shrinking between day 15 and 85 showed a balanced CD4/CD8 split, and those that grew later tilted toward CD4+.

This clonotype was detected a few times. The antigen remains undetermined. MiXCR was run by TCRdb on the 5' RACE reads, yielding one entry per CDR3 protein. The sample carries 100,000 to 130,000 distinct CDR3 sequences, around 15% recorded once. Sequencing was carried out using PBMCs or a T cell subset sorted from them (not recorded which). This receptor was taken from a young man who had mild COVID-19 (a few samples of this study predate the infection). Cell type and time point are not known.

The CDR3 DNA reads as TGTGCCAGCAGCCAGGACTGGGGAGGCAAAAACATTCAGTACTTC. Translating it yields CASSQDWGGKNIQYF. The chain joins TRBV6-2 or TRBV6-3 to TRBJ2-4, with D tentatively TRBD2 (6 bases). Germline V lookup: CDR1 MNHEY, CDR2 SVGEGT. CDR3 size: 15 residues. The ends were cut back, 6 bases at V and 3 bases at J, with 15 bases in the middle.